The source of this T cell receptor (beta chain) is a study of vaccination and CD4 T cells after COVID-19. The sample holds a few counts of this clonotype. Its antigen is undetermined. Sample treatment: roughly 11-day PBMC culture with coronavirus spike peptide pools or control peptides (ViraFEST assay). Ahead of the COVID-19 pandemic (2011-2018), the CD4+ T cells of the unexposed donor were collected. Cells were cultured for nine to eleven days, and then CD4+ T cells were isolated by negative selection. Cells permitting, SARS-CoV-2 S/N and four cold-coronavirus spikes were tested on unexposed-donor CD4+ T cells. Regarding the study as a whole: Analysis covered relatively few convalescent patients and lacked any early post-infection timepoints. SARS-CoV-2-reactive clonotypes showed a nonsignificant median rise from about 20 to 38.

The germline V gene encodes CDR1 DFQATT and CDR2 SNEGSKA (reference sequence). The V and J ends lost 1 base and 2 bases, in that order; junction bases with no gene match: 9. The CDR3 contains 17 residues. Cultured CD4+ T cell DNA underwent sequencing with the Oncomine TCR Beta short-read assay. Genomic DNA was drawn out of CD4+ T cells grown in culture. TCRdb processed the PCR reads anew with MiXCR; each CDR3 protein has one entry. The sample has approximately 11,000 distinct CDR3 sequences; roughly 32% are singletons. This clonotype originated in a human donor in good health. The genes are TRBV20-1 and TRBJ2-3, with 10 bases that match TRBD1. Sequenced: CD4+ T cells from blood, cultured in vitro. CDR3 nucleotide sequence: TGCAGTGCTAGAGTTTCTGCAGGGACAGGGGACACAGATACGCAGTATTTT. Amino acids: CSARVSAGTGDTDTQYF.